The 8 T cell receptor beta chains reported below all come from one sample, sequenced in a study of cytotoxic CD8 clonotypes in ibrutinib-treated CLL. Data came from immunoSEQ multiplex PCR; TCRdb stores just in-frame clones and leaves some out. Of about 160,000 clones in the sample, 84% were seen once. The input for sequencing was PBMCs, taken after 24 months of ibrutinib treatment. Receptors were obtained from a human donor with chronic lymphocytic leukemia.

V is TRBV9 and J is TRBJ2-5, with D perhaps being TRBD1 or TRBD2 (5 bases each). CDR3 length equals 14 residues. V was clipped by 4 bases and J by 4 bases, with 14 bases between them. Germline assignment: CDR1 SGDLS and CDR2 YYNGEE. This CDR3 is CASSTHLGRETQYF. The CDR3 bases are TGTGCCAGCAGCACCCACCTGGGACGAGAGACCCAGTACTTC.

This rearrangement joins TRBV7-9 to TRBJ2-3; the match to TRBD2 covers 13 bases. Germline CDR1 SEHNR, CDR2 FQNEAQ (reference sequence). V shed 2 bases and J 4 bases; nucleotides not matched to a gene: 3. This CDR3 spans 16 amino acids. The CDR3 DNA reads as TGTGCCAGCAGCTTATTCACTAGCGGGGGGGCAGATACGCAGTATTTT. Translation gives CASSLFTSGGADTQYF.

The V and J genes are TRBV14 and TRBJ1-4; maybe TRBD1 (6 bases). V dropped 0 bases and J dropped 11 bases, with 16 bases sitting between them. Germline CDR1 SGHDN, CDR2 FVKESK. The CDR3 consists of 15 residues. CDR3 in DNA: TGTGCCAGCAGCCAAGATATGGGGGCCCCTTGGAAACTGTTTTTT. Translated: CASSQDMGAPWKLFF.

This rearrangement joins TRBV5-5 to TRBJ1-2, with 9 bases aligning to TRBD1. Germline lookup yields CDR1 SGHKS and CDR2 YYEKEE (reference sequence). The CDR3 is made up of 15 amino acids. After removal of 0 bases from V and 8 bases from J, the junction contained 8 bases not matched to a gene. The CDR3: CASSLGGQGFRGYTF. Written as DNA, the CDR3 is TGTGCCAGCAGCTTGGGGGGACAGGGTTTCAGGGGCTACACCTTC. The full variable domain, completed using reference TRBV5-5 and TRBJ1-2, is DAGVTQSPTHLIKTRGQQVTLRCSPISGHKSVSWYQQVLGQGPQFIFQYYEKEERGRGNFPDRFSARQFPNYSSELNVNALLLGDSALYLCASSLGGQGFRGYTFGSGTRLTVV.

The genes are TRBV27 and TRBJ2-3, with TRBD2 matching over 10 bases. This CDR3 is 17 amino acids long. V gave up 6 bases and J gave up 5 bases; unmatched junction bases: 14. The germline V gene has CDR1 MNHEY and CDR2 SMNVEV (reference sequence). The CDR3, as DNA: TGTGCCAGCAGGAACACCGGGACTAGCGCGGTTAAAGATACGCAGTATTTT. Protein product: CASRNTGTSAVKDTQYF.

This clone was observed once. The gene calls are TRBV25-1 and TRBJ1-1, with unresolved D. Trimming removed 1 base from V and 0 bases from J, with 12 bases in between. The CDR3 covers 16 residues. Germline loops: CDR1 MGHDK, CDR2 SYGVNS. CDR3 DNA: TGTGCCAGCAGTGAATCCCCAGCGTTGCTGAACACTGAAGCTTTCTTT. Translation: CASSESPALLNTEAFF.

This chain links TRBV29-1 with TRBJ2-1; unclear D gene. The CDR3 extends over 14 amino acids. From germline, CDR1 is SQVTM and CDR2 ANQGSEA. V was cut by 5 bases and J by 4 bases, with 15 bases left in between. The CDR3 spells CSVRGSVLYNEQFF. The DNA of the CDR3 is TGCAGCGTTCGTGGCAGTGTGTTGTACAATGAGCAGTTCTTC.

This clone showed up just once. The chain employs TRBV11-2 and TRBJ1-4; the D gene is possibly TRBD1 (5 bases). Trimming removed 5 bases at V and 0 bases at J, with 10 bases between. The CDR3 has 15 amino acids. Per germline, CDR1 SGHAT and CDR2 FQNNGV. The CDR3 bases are TGTGCCAGCAGCCGGGGGTATACAACTAATGAAAAACTGTTTTTT. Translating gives CASSRGYTTNEKLFF.